This T cell receptor beta chain was captured by sequencing in a study of blood T cell repertoires in COVID-19. The overall study: Specimens from acute and convalescent COVID-19 originated in the United States, Italy and Spain. The cDNA or gDNA used as material had been derived from T cells, B-cell-depleted T cells, or PBMCs.

The CDR3 spans 15 residues. The J segment lost 2 bases and the V segment lost 0 bases, leaving 4 bases of the junction unmatched. CDR1 and CDR2 (germline): SQVTM, ANQGSEA. Original analysis: Using reference gene primer amplification, nucleated cell counts were estimated. Some clones are missing from TCRdb's copy, which holds only in-frame ones; the method was immunoSEQ multiplex PCR. D and trimming come from the DNA, and the V and J calls and clone size come from that table. The sample has some 700,000 clones; about 90% are singletons. The chain links TRBV29-1 to TRBJ1-1; 9 bases match TRBD1. The receptor was derived from a woman between 18 and 29 years old with acute or convalescent COVID-19. The sequenced sample consisted of peripheral blood. CDR3 DNA: TGCAGCGTTGAAGATCGGGGACAGGGAAACACTGAAGCTTTCTTT. This codes for CSVEDRGQGNTEAFF.